This T cell receptor (beta chain) is drawn from a study of breast tumors, draining lymph nodes, adjacent tissues. Overall study findings and caveats: Tumors had less TCR diversity than lymph nodes, more than nontumor tissue.

TCRdb reprocessed the multiplex PCR reads with MiXCR, giving one entry per CDR3 protein. Of approximately 280,000 distinct CDR3 sequences in the sample, roughly 30% were seen once. V lost 7 bases to trimming and J lost 0 bases, with 6 bases between them. CDR3 length equals 13 residues. Germline assignment: CDR1 LGHDT and CDR2 YNNKEL (reference sequence). Notes on this clonotype: Its antigen is as yet unknown.

Samples came from axillary lymph nodes draining the breast cancer. This rearrangement joins TRBV3-1 to TRBJ2-2; D unresolved. This clonotype was obtained from a female donor with breast cancer. Some clones in this sample may be carry-over from other donors' samples. Sequencing was performed on axillary lymph node tissue. The CDR3: CASTTTNTGELFF. CDR3 DNA sequence: TGTGCCAGCACTACTACGAACACCGGGGAGCTGTTTTTT.